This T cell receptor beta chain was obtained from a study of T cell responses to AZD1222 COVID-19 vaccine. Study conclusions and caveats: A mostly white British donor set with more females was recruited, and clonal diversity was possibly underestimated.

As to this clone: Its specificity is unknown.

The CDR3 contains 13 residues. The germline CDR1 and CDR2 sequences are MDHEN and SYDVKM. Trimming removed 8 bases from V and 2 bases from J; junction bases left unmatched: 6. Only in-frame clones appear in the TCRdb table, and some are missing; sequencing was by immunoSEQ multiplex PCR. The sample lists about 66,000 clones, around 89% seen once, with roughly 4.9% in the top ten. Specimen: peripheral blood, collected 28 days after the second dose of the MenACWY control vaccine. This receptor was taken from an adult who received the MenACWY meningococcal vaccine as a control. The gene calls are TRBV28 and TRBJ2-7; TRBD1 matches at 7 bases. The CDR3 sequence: CASQDRSTYEQYF. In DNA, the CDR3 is TGTGCCAGCCAGGACAGGTCAACCTACGAGCAGTACTTC.